A few counts support the clone carrying this T cell receptor (beta chain). The data originate from a study of blood T cell repertoires in COVID-19. Only in-frame clones appear in the TCRdb table, and some are missing; sequencing was by immunoSEQ multiplex PCR. The sample lists approximately 110,000 clones; about 85% were seen once. This CDR3 contains 12 residues. Looked up from germline, CDR1 is SGHRS and CDR2 is YFSETQ. Between the trimmed V and J ends, which lost 4 bases and 6 bases, there was a span of 10 bases. This chain joins TRBV5-1 and TRBJ1-2, with D hard to call. The clonotype originates from a human donor in a cohort sampled during active COVID-19. Sequenced input: peripheral blood. In DNA, the CDR3 is TGCGCCAGCAGCCTAAACAGAGATGGCTACACCTTC. As protein: CASSLNRDGYTF.